This TCR beta chain comes out of a study of control samples from healthy donors and cancer patients (dated by TCRdb to the early 2020s). Comments on this clone: Its antigen specificity is not known. No quality values exist for individual bases; no much larger clone is one base distant.

The library relied on the immunoSEQ multiplex PCR assay. What TCRdb holds here is the immuneACCESS table cut down to in-frame rearrangements. Part of the clones is not present; checked against another copy, under half of the missing clones reflect an unresolved V gene, and the others are unexplained. This sample comprises over 100,000 clones, around 93% of them detected only once. The top ten clonotypes cover 2% to 2.5% of the sample. The CDR3 starts with the cysteine, ends with the phenylalanine, and has 17 residues. The CDR3 DNA has 51 bases and is translated from base 1. Deletion took 0 bases off V and 0 bases off J, with a span of 12 bases between the germline ends. CDR1 and CDR2, per the germline V gene, are MDHEN and SYDVKM.

The chain links TRBV28 with TRBJ1-5; the D region possibly corresponds to TRBD1 (5 bases align). The clonotype originates from a woman between 45 and 60 years old in good health. Material: blood. The CDR3 region: CASSLWSRRDSNQPQHF. The DNA sequence is as follows: TGTGCCAGCAGTTTATGGTCCCGCAGGGATAGCAATCAGCCCCAGCATTTT. With the portions outside the CDR3 filled from the reference TRBV28 and TRBJ1-5 genes, the complete variable region becomes DVKVTQSSRYLVKRTGEKVFLECVQDMDHENMFWYRQDPGLGLRLIYFSYDVKMKEKGDIPEGYSVSREKKERFSLILESASTNQTSMYLCASSLWSRRDSNQPQHFGDGTRLSIL.